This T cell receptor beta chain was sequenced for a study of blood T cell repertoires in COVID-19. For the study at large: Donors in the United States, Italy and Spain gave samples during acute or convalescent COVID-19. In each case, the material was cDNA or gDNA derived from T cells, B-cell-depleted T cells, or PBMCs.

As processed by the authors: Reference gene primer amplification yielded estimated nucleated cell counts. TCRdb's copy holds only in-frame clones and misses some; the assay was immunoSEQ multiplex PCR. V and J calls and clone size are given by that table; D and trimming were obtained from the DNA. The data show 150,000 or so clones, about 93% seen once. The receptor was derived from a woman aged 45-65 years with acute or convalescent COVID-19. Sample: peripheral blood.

CDR3 sequence reads: CATSRAQDTEAFF. As DNA, the CDR3 is TGTGCCACCAGCAGAGCTCAGGACACTGAAGCTTTCTTT. The J gene is TRBJ1-1, the V gene TRBV15; D is uncertain. The germline V gene has CDR1 LNHNV and CDR2 YYDKDF (reference sequence). The CDR3 runs to 13 residues. The V end lost 1 base, the J end lost 3 bases, and 6 bases lay between the germline ends.